Listed here are 9 T cell receptor beta chains from one sample, sequenced in a study of OX40 agonist ivuxolimab in advanced cancers. Libraries were prepared by immunoSEQ multiplex PCR; TCRdb keeps only in-frame clonotypes and omits some of them. The sample lists roughly 56,000 clones, 70% to 90% occurring once. Sequencing used CD4+ or CD8+ T cells sorted from blood, obtained in a trial of the OX40 agonist ivuxolimab. Every receptor here comes from an adult with an advanced solid tumor such as melanoma, head and neck, liver or kidney cancer.

Concerning this clone: This CDR3 is also generated by other DNA sequences in the sample. This rearrangement joins TRBV20-1 to TRBJ2-7, with D possibly called TRBD1 or TRBD2 (5 bases each). This CDR3 is 11 amino acids long. Germline-derived CDR1 and CDR2 are DFQATT and SNEGSKA (reference sequence). Trimming shortened V by 1 base and J by 4 bases, and 5 bases separated the two germline ends. The CDR3 is CSARGGYEQYF. For the CDR3, the DNA is TGCAGTGCTAGAGGGGGGTACGAGCAGTACTTC.

The CDR3 nucleotides are TGTGCCAGCAGCCTGGGACGGGCACACACCTTC. The encoded protein is CASSLGRAHTF. The gene calls are TRBV6-5 and TRBJ1-2; possibly TRBD1 for D (5 bases). Per the germline V gene, CDR1 is MNHEY and CDR2 is SVGAGI. The CDR3 contains 11 residues. Trimming stripped 6 bases from V and 12 bases from J, with 14 bases between.

The chain combines TRBV5-6 with TRBJ2-5; 8 bases map to TRBD1. The junction had 9 bases not matched to a gene; V was cut back by 4 bases and J by 4 bases. Germline V CDR1 and CDR2: SGHDT, YYEEEE. The CDR3 has 15 amino acids. CDR3 DNA sequence: TGTGCCAGCAGCATGAATCGACAGGGGATAGAGACCCAGTACTTC. Amino acid sequence: CASSMNRQGIETQYF.

This chain connects TRBV30 to TRBJ1-6; the D gene is possibly TRBD1 (5 bases). Trimming removed 0 bases at V and 8 bases at J, with 17 bases between. CDR3 length equals 16 residues. Germline-derived CDR1 and CDR2 are GTSNPN and SVGIG (reference sequence). The CDR3 loop reads CAWSVPWGGNHSPLHF. DNA for the CDR3: TGTGCCTGGAGTGTACCTTGGGGGGGGAATCATTCACCCCTCCACTTT.

The genes are TRBV5-1 and TRBJ1-1; 9 nucleotides line up with TRBD1. CDR3 size: 15 residues. The junction had 10 bases not matched to a gene; V was cut back by 4 bases and J by 6 bases. Germline CDR1 is SGHRS and CDR2 is YFSETQ. DNA of the CDR3: TGCGCCAGCAGCCCTGGGACGCGGACAGGGGCTGAAGCTTTCTTT. This encodes CASSPGTRTGAEAFF.

This rearrangement joins TRBV11-2 to TRBJ2-7; D might be TRBD2 (5 bases). Trimming left V 4 bases short and J 4 bases short, with 14 bases between. The CDR3 is 14 amino acids. Germline lookup yields CDR1 SGHAT and CDR2 FQNNGV. The CDR3 reads CASSSQDGVYEQYF. The DNA of the CDR3 is TGTGCCAGCAGCTCACAAGACGGGGTGTACGAGCAGTACTTC.

In this sample, this clone turned up once. The chain joins TRBV6-6 to TRBJ2-1; D not certain. CDR3 size: 14 residues. V was cut by 0 bases and J by 6 bases, with 9 bases left in between. Germline loops: CDR1 MNHNY, CDR2 SVGAGI (reference sequence). CDR3 nucleotide sequence: TGTGCCAGCAGTTACTCTTTTATCCTCAATGAGCAGTTCTTC. Protein sequence: CASSYSFILNEQFF.

The J gene is TRBJ1-3, the V gene TRBV6-6; D is unresolved. The CDR3 extends over 14 amino acids. The germline gives CDR1 MNHNY, CDR2 SVGAGI (reference sequence). V was clipped by 5 bases and J by 0 bases, with 8 bases between them. CDR3 DNA sequence: TGTGCCAGCAGTCCTCAAAGCTCTGGAAACACCATATATTTT. This translates into CASSPQSSGNTIYF.

The chain combines TRBV19 with TRBJ2-1; 10 positions match TRBD1. In germline, CDR1 is LNHDA, CDR2 SQIVND (reference sequence). V trimming: 3 bases; J trimming: 5 bases; junction bases outside the gene matches: 4. The length of the CDR3 is 15 residues. The CDR3 DNA reads TGTGCCAGTAGTATGGGACAGGGGTACCACAATGAGCAGTTCTTC. It translates to CASSMGQGYHNEQFF. The full variable domain, its missing parts supplied by reference TRBV19 and TRBJ2-1, is DGGITQSPKYLFRKEGQNVTLSCEQNLNHDAMYWYRQDPGQGLRLIYYSQIVNDFQKGDIAEGYSVSREKKESFPLTVTSAQKNPTAFYLCASSMGQGYHNEQFFGPGTRLTVL.